The next 24 T cell receptor beta chains were all read from a single sample in a study of T-cell memory formation after mild COVID-19. TCRdb reanalysed the 5' RACE reads using MiXCR and keeps one entry per CDR3 protein. The sample holds approximately 440,000 distinct CDR3 sequences, approximately 20% seen once. The specimen sequenced was PBMCs or a T cell subset sorted from them (not recorded which). The receptors derive from an adult woman who had mild COVID-19 (a few samples of this study predate the infection). Cell type and time point are not known.

The V gene is TRBV9, the J gene TRBJ2-7, with D unclear. Deletions cut 0 bases from V and 0 bases from J, with 16 bases between. The CDR3 runs to 17 residues. Germline CDR1 reads SGDLS; CDR2 reads YYNGEE. The CDR3 DNA reads TGTGCCAGCAGCGTAGGTAACTCTCGTGTAGACTCCTACGAGCAGTACTTC. This sequence encodes CASSVGNSRVDSYEQYF.

This clonotype has ten or more counts. DNA of the CDR3: TGTGCCAGCAGCGGACTAGCGAAGACCCAGTACTTC. As protein: CASSGLAKTQYF. The V call is TRBV12-3 or TRBV12-4, the J call TRBJ2-5; 9 bases match TRBD2. Losses at the gene ends were 6 bases for V and 6 bases for J; bases not matched to a gene: 2. The CDR3 length is 12 residues.

In the case of this clonotype: The junction departs from the called germline gene at one end, perhaps through a read error. The chain links TRBV12-3 or TRBV12-4 to TRBJ2-3, with 9 bases lining up with TRBD1. The CDR3 runs to 14 residues. Here the CDR3 DNA reads TGTGCCAGCAGACCGGGACAGGGCACAGATACGCATTATTTT. Residues: CASRPGQGTDTHYF.

The chain uses TRBV15 and TRBJ1-2; TRBD1 aligns across 7 bases. This CDR3 has 15 amino acids. CDR1 and CDR2 from the germline V gene are LNHNV and YYDKDF (reference sequence). Losses at the gene ends were 4 bases for V and 2 bases for J; bases not matched to a gene: 7. CDR3 DNA: TGTGCCACCAGCACGTACAGGGGAGGAAACTATGGCTACACCTTC. It is translated as CATSTYRGGNYGYTF.

The chain recombines TRBV9 with TRBJ2-1; 9 bases fit TRBD1. The germline V gene has CDR1 SGDLS and CDR2 YYNGEE. The length of the CDR3 is 15 residues. Trimming removed 3 bases from V and 6 bases from J; junction bases left unmatched: 7. The CDR3 coding sequence is TGTGCCAGCAGCGCCGGGGGACAGGGACCCAATGAGCAGTTCTTC. This translates into CASSAGGQGPNEQFF.

Many counts were recorded for this clonotype. V gene TRBV20-1 combines with J gene TRBJ1-2; 7 positions match TRBD1. After removal of 0 bases from V and 3 bases from J, the junction contained 7 bases not matched to a gene. Per the germline V gene, CDR1 is DFQATT and CDR2 is SNEGSKA (reference sequence). This CDR3 is 15 amino acids long. The CDR3 DNA is TGCAGTGCTAGAGATCCCAGACAGGGCGACTATGGCTACACCTTC. This translates into CSARDPRQGDYGYTF.

This clonotype was counted a few times. The chain employs TRBV7-9 and TRBJ1-1; TRBD1 aligns across 7 bases. Germline trimming cut 4 bases from V and 4 bases from J; bases unmatched to any gene: 12. The length of the CDR3 is 16 residues. Per germline, CDR1 SEHNR and CDR2 FQNEAQ (reference sequence). CDR3 DNA sequence: TGTGCCAGCAGCTCAGACCCAGGACAGGCGGCCACTGAAGCTTTCTTT. Protein sequence: CASSSDPGQAATEAFF.

This clonotype was counted a single time. This chain joins TRBV10-3 and TRBJ2-7; 11 bases align to TRBD2. Germline V gene data show CDR1 as ENHRY and CDR2 as SYGVKD. V lost 5 bases to trimming and J lost 4 bases; unmatched junction nucleotides: 4. The CDR3 has 14 amino acids. The CDR3 region has the DNA TGTGCCATCAGTTCCGGGACTAGCGGATACGAGCAGTACTTC. It encodes CAISSGTSGYEQYF.

This clonotype was counted between two and nine times. J is TRBJ1-5 and V is TRBV7-9; 8 nucleotides agree with TRBD1. J was trimmed by 4 bases and V by 4 bases; bases with no gene match: 9. CDR1 is SEHNR, CDR2 FQNEAQ, per germline (reference sequence). CDR3 length: 16 amino acids. The CDR3: CASSSTDREGNQPQHF. DNA of the CDR3: TGTGCCAGCAGCTCAACGGACAGGGAAGGGAATCAGCCCCAGCATTTT.

The J gene is TRBJ1-1, the V gene TRBV7-2; D possibly corresponds to TRBD1 (6 bases). Per the germline V gene, CDR1 is SGHTA and CDR2 is FQGNSA. Trimming took off 5 bases at V and 1 base at J, with 11 bases between the two ends. The CDR3 sequence is 14 residues long. The CDR3 DNA is TGTGCCAGCAGCCAGTTGGGACAGAACACTGAAGCTTTCTTT. This codes for CASSQLGQNTEAFF.

The gene calls are TRBV7-6 and TRBJ2-7, with 10 bases matching TRBD2. This CDR3 comprises 15 residues. CDR1 is SGHVS, CDR2 FNYEAQ, per germline. The junction had 8 bases not matched to a gene; V was cut back by 4 bases and J by 5 bases. The chain's CDR3 is CASSSLAGAFHEQYF. CDR3 DNA: TGTGCCAGCAGCTCGCTAGCGGGAGCTTTCCACGAGCAGTACTTC.

This clonotype is a singleton in its sample. The rearrangement uses TRBV4-1 and TRBJ2-5; no clear D gene. This CDR3 is 14 amino acids long. The germline CDR1 and CDR2 sequences are MGHRA and YSYEKL. With 3 bases removed from V and 3 bases from J, the gap between germline ends came to 11 bases. The CDR3 here is CASSQNSAKETQYF. For the CDR3, the DNA is TGCGCCAGCAGCCAGAATTCAGCCAAAGAGACCCAGTACTTC.

This clonotype appeared a few times. The chain links TRBV4-1 to TRBJ1-2; D is possibly TRBD1 (6 bases). Germline V gene data show CDR1 as MGHRA and CDR2 as YSYEKL. V lost 0 bases and J 0 bases, leaving 11 bases between the germline ends. CDR3 length equals 16 residues. The CDR3 protein is CASSQDQDSSNYGYTF. In DNA, the CDR3 is TGCGCCAGCAGCCAAGATCAGGACAGTTCTAACTATGGCTACACCTTC.

This chain connects TRBV24-1 to TRBJ2-1; unclear D gene. Trimming pared 6 bases from V and 2 bases from J, leaving 16 bases between. There are 16 residues in the CDR3. CDR1 and CDR2 (germline): KGHDR, SFDVKD. The CDR3 is CATSKTSHLTYNEQFF. The CDR3 DNA reads TGTGCCACCAGTAAGACAAGCCATCTAACCTACAATGAGCAGTTCTTC.

The rearrangement joins TRBV30 to TRBJ1-2; D gene unclear. In germline, CDR1 is GTSNPN, CDR2 SVGIG (reference sequence). CDR3 length equals 12 residues. Trimming removed 3 bases from V and 4 bases from J, with 9 bases in between. Written as DNA, the CDR3 is TGTGCCTGGAGCGTGATACTCTATGGCTACACCTTC. It yields the protein CAWSVILYGYTF.

The V gene is TRBV3-1, the J gene TRBJ2-7; D unclear. The CDR3 extends over 13 amino acids. In germline, CDR1 is LGHDT, CDR2 YNNKEL (reference sequence). V lost 6 bases, J lost 1 base, and 10 bases lay in between. The CDR3 sequence: CASSHKGSYEQYF. In nucleotides, the CDR3 is TGTGCCAGCAGTCATAAGGGTTCCTACGAGCAGTACTTC.

The chain carries TRBV27 and TRBJ2-1; TRBD1 matches 12 bases. The CDR3 extends over 15 amino acids. Germline V CDR1 and CDR2: MNHEY, SMNVEV (reference sequence). V shed 6 bases and J 6 bases; nucleotides not matched to a gene: 6. The CDR3 loop reads CASSPGTGGSNEQFF. DNA of the CDR3: TGTGCCAGCAGCCCCGGGACAGGGGGCTCCAATGAGCAGTTCTTC.

J is TRBJ2-1 and V is TRBV11-2; 7 nucleotides line up with TRBD2. This CDR3 is 16 amino acids long. Trimming at V came to 7 bases and at J to 4 bases, leaving 13 bases not matched to a gene. Germline lookup yields CDR1 SGHAT and CDR2 FQNNGV. CDR3 sequence (DNA): TGTGCCAGCACCCCCCCGGCTAGCGGAGTGTACAATGAGCAGTTCTTC. It yields the protein CASTPPASGVYNEQFF.

This clonotype was seen a few times. V gene TRBV12-3 or TRBV12-4 combines with J gene TRBJ1-2; unclear D gene. The CDR3 sequence is 13 residues long. The germline V and J ends were trimmed by 1 base and 4 bases, with 7 bases remaining between them. DNA of the CDR3: TGTGCCAGCAGTTTAGACCCCTTCTATGGCTACACCTTC. As protein: CASSLDPFYGYTF.

The V gene is TRBV5-1, the J gene TRBJ2-3; the match to TRBD1 covers 8 bases. Germline CDR1 SGHRS, CDR2 YFSETQ. CDR3 length equals 18 residues. V gave up 0 bases and J gave up 2 bases; unmatched junction bases: 11. The CDR3 DNA sequence: TGCGCCAGCAGCTTGGGGACAGGGAAGGGATTTGTCACAGATACGCAGTATTTT. It codes for CASSLGTGKGFVTDTQYF.

This clonotype was seen more than once but under ten times. The rearrangement links TRBV7-9 to TRBJ1-4; 9 nucleotides agree with TRBD1. The CDR3 spans 17 residues. CDR1 and CDR2 (germline): SEHNR, FQNEAQ (reference sequence). J was trimmed by 0 bases and V by 5 bases; bases with no gene match: 7. Here the CDR3 DNA reads TGTGCCAGCAGCCCCAACAGGGGGCTTTCAACTAATGAAAAACTGTTTTTT. As protein: CASSPNRGLSTNEKLFF.

V usage is TRBV9 and J usage is TRBJ2-1, with 8 bases fitting TRBD2. The trim removed 3 bases at V and 2 bases at J, leaving 7 bases unmatched. CDR3 size: 16 residues. Germline CDR1 SGDLS, CDR2 YYNGEE. The CDR3 sequence: CASSEDGRGPYNEQFF. CDR3 DNA: TGTGCCAGCAGCGAAGACGGGAGGGGTCCCTACAATGAGCAGTTCTTC. Combining the CDR3 with reference TRBV9 and TRBJ2-1 gives the whole variable domain DSGVTQTPKHLITATGQRVTLRCSPRSGDLSVYWYQQSLDQGLQFLIQYYNGEERAKGNILERFSAQQFPDLHSELNLSSLELGDSALYFCASSEDGRGPYNEQFFGPGTRLTVL.

This clonotype was seen once. The rearrangement joins TRBV30 to TRBJ1-2; D is undetermined. This CDR3 has 11 amino acids. The V gene's germline CDR1 is GTSNPN and CDR2 SVGIG (reference sequence). Deletions cut 3 bases from V and 8 bases from J, with 10 bases between. CDR3 sequence reads: CAWRAKSGYTF. The CDR3 DNA is TGTGCCTGGAGAGCTAAAAGCGGCTACACCTTC.

DNA of the CDR3: TGCAGTGCTGAACAGGGCTACGAGCAGTACTTC. Translating it yields CSAEQGYEQYF. The chain employs TRBV20-1 and TRBJ2-7, with a tentative D call TRBD1 (6 bases). In germline, CDR1 is DFQATT, CDR2 SNEGSKA (reference sequence). This CDR3 contains 11 residues. V was trimmed by 5 bases and J by 3 bases, leaving 8 bases between them.